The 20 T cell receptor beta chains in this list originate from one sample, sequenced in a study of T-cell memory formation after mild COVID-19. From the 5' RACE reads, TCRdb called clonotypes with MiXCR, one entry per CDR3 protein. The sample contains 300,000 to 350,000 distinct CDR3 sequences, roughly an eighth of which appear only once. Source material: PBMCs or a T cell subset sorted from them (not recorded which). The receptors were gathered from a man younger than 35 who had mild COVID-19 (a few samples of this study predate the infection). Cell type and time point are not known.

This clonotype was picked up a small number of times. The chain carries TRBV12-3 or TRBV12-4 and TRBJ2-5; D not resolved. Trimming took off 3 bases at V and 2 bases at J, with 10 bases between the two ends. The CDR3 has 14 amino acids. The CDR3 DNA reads TGTGCCAGCAGTTTTTATTGGGATCAAGAGACCCAGTACTTC. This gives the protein CASSFYWDQETQYF.

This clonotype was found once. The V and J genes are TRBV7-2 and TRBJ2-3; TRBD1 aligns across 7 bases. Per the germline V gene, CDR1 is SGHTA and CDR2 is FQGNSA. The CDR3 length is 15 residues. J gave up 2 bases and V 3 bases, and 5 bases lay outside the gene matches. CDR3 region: CASSFTGTVTDTQYF. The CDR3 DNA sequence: TGTGCCAGCAGCTTCACCGGGACAGTCACAGATACGCAGTATTTT. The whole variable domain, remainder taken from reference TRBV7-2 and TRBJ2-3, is GAGVSQSPSNKVTEKGKDVELRCDPISGHTALYWYRQSLGQGLEFLIYFQGNSAPDKSGLPSDRFSAERTGGSVSTLTIQRTQQEDSAVYLCASSFTGTVTDTQYFGPGTRLTVL.

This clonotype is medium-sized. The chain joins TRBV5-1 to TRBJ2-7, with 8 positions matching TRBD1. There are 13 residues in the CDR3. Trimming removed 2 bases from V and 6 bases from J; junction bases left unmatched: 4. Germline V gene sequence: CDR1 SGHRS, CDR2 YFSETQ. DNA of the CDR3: TGCGCCAGCAGCTTTGGACAGGGCAGCGAGCAGTACTTC. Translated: CASSFGQGSEQYF.

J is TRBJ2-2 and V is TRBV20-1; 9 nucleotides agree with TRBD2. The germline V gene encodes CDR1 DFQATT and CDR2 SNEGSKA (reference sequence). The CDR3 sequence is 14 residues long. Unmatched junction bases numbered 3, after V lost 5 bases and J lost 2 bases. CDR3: CSAGRGGNTGELFF. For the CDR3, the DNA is TGCAGTGCTGGGCGGGGGGGCAACACCGGGGAGCTGTTTTTT.

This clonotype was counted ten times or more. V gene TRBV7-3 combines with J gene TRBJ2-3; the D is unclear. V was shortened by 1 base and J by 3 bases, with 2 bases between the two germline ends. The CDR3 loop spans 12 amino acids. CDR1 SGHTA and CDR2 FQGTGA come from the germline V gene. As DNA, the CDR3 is TGTGCCAGCAGCTTAATGACAGATACGCAGTATTTT. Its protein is CASSLMTDTQYF.

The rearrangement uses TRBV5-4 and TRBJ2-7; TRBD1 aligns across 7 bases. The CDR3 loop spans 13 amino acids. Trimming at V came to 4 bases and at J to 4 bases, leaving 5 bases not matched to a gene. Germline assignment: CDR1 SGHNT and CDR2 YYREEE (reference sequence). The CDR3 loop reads CASSPGTEYEQYV. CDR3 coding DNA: TGTGCCAGCAGCCCCGGGACAGAGTACGAGCAGTACGTC.

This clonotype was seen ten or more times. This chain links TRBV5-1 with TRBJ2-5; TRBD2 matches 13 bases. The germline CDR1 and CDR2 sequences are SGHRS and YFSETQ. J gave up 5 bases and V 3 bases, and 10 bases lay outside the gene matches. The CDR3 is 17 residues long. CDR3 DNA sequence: TGCGCCAGCAGCTCCAGGACTAGCGGGGGAGTAAGCGAGACCCAGTACTTC. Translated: CASSSRTSGGVSETQYF.

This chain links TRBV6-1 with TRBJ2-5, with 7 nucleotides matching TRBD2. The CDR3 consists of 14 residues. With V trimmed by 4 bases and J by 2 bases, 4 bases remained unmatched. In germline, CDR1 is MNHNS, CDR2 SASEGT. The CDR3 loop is CASSGAGPQETQYF. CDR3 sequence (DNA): TGTGCCAGCAGTGGAGCGGGGCCGCAAGAGACCCAGTACTTC.

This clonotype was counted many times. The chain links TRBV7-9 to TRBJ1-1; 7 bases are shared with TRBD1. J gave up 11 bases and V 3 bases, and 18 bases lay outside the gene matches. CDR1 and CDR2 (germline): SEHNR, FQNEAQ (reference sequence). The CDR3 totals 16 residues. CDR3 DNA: TGTGCCAGCAGCTTTCTATTTCCCACAGGGGTCTTGCTTGCTTTCTTT. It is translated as CASSFLFPTGVLLAFF.

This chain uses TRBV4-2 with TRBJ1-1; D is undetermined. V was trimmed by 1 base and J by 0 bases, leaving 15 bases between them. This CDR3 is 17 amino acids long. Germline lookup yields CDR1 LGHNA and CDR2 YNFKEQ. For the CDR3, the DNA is TGTGCCAGCAGCCAAGGGTTGGGCAGGCGTTTGAACACTGAAGCTTTCTTT. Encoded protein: CASSQGLGRRLNTEAFF.

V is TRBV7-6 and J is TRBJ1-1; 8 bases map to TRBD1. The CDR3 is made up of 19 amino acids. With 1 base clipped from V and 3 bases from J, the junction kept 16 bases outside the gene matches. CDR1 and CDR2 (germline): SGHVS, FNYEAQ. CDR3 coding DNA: TGTGCCAGCAGCTTAGTGGTGTCAGGGGGCTTGGTTAAGGACACTGAAGCTTTCTTT. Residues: CASSLVVSGGLVKDTEAFF.

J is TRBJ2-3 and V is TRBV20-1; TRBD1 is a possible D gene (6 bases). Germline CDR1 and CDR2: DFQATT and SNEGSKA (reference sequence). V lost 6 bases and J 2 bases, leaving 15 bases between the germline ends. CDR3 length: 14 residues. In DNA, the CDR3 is TGCAGTGCACACGACAGGAGGTCCACAGATACGCAGTATTTT. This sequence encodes CSAHDRRSTDTQYF.

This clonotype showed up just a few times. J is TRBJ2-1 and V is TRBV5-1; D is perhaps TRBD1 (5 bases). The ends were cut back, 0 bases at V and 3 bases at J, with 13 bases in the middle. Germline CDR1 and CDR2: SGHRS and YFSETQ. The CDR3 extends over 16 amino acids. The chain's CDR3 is CASSLAGNTGYNEQFF. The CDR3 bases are TGCGCCAGCAGCTTGGCAGGGAACACAGGCTACAATGAGCAGTTCTTC. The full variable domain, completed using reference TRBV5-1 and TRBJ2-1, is KAGVTQTPRYLIKTRGQQVTLSCSPISGHRSVSWYQQTPGQGLQFLFEYFSETQRNKGNFPGRFSGRQFSNSRSEMNVSTLELGDSALYLCASSLAGNTGYNEQFFGPGTRLTVL.

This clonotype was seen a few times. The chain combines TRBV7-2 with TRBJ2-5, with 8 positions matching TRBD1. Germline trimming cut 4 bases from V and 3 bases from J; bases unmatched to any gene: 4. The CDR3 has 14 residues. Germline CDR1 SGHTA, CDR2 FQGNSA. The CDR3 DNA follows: TGTGCCAGCAGCTCTTGGACAGGGAAAGAGACCCAGTACTTC. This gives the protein CASSSWTGKETQYF. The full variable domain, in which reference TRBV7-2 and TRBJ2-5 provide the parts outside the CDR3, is GAGVSQSPSNKVTEKGKDVELRCDPISGHTALYWYRQSLGQGLEFLIYFQGNSAPDKSGLPSDRFSAERTGGSVSTLTIQRTQQEDSAVYLCASSSWTGKETQYFGPGTRLLVL.

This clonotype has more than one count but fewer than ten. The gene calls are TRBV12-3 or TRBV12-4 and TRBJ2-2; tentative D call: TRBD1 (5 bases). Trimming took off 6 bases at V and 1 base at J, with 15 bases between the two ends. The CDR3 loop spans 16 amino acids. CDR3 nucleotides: TGTGCCAGCAGCCCCGAGGCAGGGTTGAACACCGGGGAGCTGTTTTTT. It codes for CASSPEAGLNTGELFF.

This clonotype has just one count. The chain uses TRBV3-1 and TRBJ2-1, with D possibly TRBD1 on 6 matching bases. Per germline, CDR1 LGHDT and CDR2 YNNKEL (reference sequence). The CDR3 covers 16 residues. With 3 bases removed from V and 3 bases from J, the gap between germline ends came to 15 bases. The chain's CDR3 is CASSQSGQLNYNEQFF. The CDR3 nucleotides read TGTGCCAGCAGCCAGAGCGGACAGCTGAACTACAATGAGCAGTTCTTC.

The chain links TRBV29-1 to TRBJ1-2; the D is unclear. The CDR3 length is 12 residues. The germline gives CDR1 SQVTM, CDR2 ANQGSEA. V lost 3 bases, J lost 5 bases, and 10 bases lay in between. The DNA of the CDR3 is TGCAGCGTTGACTTTGCAGAATATGGCTACACCTTC. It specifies CSVDFAEYGYTF.

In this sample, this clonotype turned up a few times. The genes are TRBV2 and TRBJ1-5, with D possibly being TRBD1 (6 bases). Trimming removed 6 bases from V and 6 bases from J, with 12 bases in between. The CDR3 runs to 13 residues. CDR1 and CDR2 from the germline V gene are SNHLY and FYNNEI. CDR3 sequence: CASRQGGGQPQHF. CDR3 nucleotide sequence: TGTGCCAGCAGACAGGGAGGGGGTCAGCCCCAGCATTTT.

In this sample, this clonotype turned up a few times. The chain's CDR3 is CASSFWGGTGNTIYF. CDR3 coding DNA: TGTGCCAGCAGCTTCTGGGGGGGGACTGGAAACACCATATATTTT. The chain couples TRBV7-2 to TRBJ1-3, with a tentative D call TRBD1 (5 bases). The CDR3 is 15 amino acids. The V gene's germline CDR1 is SGHTA and CDR2 FQGNSA. The V and J ends lost 3 bases and 2 bases respectively, with 11 bases between them.

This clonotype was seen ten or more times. This CDR3 is CASSVRDEETQYF. The CDR3 bases are TGTGCCAGCAGCGTACGGGACGAAGAGACCCAGTACTTC. The chain combines TRBV9 with TRBJ2-5; possibly TRBD1 or TRBD2 for D (5 bases each). Between the trimmed V and J ends, which lost 1 base and 3 bases, there was a span of 7 bases. CDR3 length: 13 residues. Germline V lookup: CDR1 SGDLS, CDR2 YYNGEE.